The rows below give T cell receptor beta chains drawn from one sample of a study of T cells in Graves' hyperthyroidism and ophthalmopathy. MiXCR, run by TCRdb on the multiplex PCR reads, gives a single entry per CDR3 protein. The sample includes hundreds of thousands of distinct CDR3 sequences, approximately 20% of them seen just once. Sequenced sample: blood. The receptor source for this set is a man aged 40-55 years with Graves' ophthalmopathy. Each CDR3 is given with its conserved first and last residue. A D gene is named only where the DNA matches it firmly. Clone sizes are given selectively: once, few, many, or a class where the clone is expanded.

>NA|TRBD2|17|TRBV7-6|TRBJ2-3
TGTGCCAGCAGCCTTACCCTGGGAGGGAGGGTCACAGATACGCAGTATTTT
CASSLTLGGRVTDTQYF
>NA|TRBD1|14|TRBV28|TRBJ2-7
TGTGCCAGCATCCCCTCGGGACAGGGATACGAGCAGTACTTC
CASIPSGQGYEQYF
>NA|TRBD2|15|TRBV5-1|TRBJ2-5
TGCGCCAGCAGCAGAGGGTCTAGCGGACAAGAGACCCAGTACTTC
CASSRGSSGQETQYF
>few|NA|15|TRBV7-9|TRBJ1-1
TGTGCCAGCAGACCACCGGACAGCGTGAACACTGAAGCTTTCTTT
CASRPPDSVNTEAFF
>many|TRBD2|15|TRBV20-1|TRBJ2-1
TGCAGTGCATGGACTAGCGGGGGCTTCTACAATGAGCAGTTCTTC
CSAWTSGGFYNEQFF
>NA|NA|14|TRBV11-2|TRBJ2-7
TGTGCCAGCAGCTTAGTTGAAGTCTCCCACGAGCAGTACTTC
CASSLVEVSHEQYF
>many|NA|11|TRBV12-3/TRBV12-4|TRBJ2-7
TGTGCCAGCTCGTACGAATACGAGCAGTACTTC
CASSYEYEQYF
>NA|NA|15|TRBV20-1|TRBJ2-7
TGCAGTGCTAGTTCTGCGGGAGACAGGAGGGACGAGCAGTACTTC
CSASSAGDRRDEQYF
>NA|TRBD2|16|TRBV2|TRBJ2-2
TGTGCCAGCAGCGGACTAGCGGGGGTGAACACCGGGGAGCTGTTTTTT
CASSGLAGVNTGELFF
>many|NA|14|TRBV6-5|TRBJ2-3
TGTGCCAGCAGTTACGGAGCGGGCCGAGATACGCAGTATTTT
CASSYGAGRDTQYF
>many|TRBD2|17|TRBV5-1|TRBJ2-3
TGCGCCAGCAGCTTGGAGGCTAGCGGCCGGGGGGTGGATACGCAGTATTTT
CASSLEASGRGVDTQYF
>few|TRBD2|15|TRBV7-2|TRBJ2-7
TGTGCCAGCAGTTATAGCGGGTCACCGGGAGACGAGCAGTGCTTC
CASSYSGSPGDEQCF
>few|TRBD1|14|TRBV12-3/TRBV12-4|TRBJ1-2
TGTGCCAGCAGTTTGTACAGGGGAGGGTATGGCTACACCTTC
CASSLYRGGYGYTF
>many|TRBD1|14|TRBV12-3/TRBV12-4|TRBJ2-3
TGTGCCAGCATCGCGACAGGGACCACAGATACGCAGTATTTT
CASIATGTTDTQYF
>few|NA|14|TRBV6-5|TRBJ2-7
TGTGCCAGCAGTTACCCGTACCCGGGGAATGAGCAGTACTTC
CASSYPYPGNEQYF
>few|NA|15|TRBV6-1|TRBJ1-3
TGTGCCAGCTCGCCCGTCGGCCTTTCTGGAAACACCATATATTTT
CASSPVGLSGNTIYF
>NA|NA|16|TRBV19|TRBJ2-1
TGTGCCAGTAGCGATGCGTCGGGGTCCGTGAACAATGAGCAGTTCTTC
CASSDASGSVNNEQFF
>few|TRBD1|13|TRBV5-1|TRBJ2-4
TGCGCCAGCAGCTCGGACAGGGAAAACATTCAGTACTTC
CASSSDRENIQYF
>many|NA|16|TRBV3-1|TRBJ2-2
TGTGCCAGCAGCCAAGACCGGAGGAGGGGGACCGGGGAGCTGTTTTTT
CASSQDRRRGTGELFF
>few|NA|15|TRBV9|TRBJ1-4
TGTGCCAGCAGCGCCGAGGGGTCAACTAATGAAAAACTGTTTTTT
CASSAEGSTNEKLFF
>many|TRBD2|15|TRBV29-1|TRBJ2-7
TGCAGCGTTGTTTACCCTGGGGCGGGAGCTGGCGAGCAGTACTTC
CSVVYPGAGAGEQYF
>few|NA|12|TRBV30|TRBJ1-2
TGTGCCTGGAAGGGGCAGCTCTATGGCTACACCTTC
CAWKGQLYGYTF
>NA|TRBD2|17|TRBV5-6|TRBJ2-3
TGTGCCAGCAGCTTGGTCACTAGCGGGGGGCTCCGAGATACGCAGTATTTT
CASSLVTSGGLRDTQYF
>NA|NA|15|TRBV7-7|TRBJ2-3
TGTGCTAGCAGCTTAGGACGGGGAAGGCCAGATACGCAGTATTTT
CASSLGRGRPDTQYF
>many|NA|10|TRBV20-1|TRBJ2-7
TGCAGTGCTAGGGCCTACGAGCAGTACTTC
CSARAYEQYF
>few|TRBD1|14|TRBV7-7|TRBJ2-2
TGTGCTAGCAGCCTTGGGACAGGGTCCGGGGAGCTGTTTTTT
CASSLGTGSGELFF
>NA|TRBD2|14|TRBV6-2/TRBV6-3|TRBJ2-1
TGTGCCACCCAGACTAGCGGGAGAGGGCATGAGCAGTTCTTC
CATQTSGRGHEQFF
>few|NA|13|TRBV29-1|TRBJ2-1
TGCAGCGTTGCGGGACCGGGGCCAAATGAGCAGTTCTTC
CSVAGPGPNEQFF
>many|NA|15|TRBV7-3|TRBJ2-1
TGTGCCAGCAGCTTGGACGGGCCCACCTACAATGAGCAGTTCTTC
CASSLDGPTYNEQFF
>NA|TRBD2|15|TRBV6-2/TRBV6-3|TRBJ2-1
TGTGCCAGCTCCCCCACTGGTGCTAGCGGGAGGGCTCAGTTCTTC
CASSPTGASGRAQFF
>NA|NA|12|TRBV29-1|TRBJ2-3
TGCAGCGTTTGCGCTAGCACAGATACGCAGTATTTT
CSVCASTDTQYF
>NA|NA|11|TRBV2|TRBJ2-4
TGCGCCAGCAGAACTCTGACTCGCTCGTACTTC
CASRTLTRSYF
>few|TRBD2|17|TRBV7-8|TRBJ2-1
TGTGCCAGCAGCTACCGAGGACTAGCCGTCACCTACAATGAGCAGTTCTTC
CASSYRGLAVTYNEQFF
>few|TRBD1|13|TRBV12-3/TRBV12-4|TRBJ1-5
TGTGCCAGCAGGGGGACAGGGGGTCAGCCCCAGCATTTT
CASRGTGGQPQHF
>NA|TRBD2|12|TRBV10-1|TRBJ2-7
TGCGCCACGATCTCGGGGGACTACGGGCAGTACTTC
CATISGDYGQYF
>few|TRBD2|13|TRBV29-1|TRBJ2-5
TGCAGCGTTGGACTAGCGGGAGGAGAGACCCAGTACTTC
CSVGLAGGETQYF
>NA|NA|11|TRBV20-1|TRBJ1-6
TGCAGTGCTGCCTCCGATTCACCCCTCCACTTT
CSAASDSPLHF
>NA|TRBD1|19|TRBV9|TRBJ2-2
TGTGCCAGCAGCGTTAGGTGGACAGGGCTTGTGGCGAACACCGGGGAGCTGTTTTTT
CASSVRWTGLVANTGELFF
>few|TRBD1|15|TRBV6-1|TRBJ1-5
TGTGCCAGCAGTGTGAAGACAGGGGGCAATCAGCCCCAGCATTTT
CASSVKTGGNQPQHF
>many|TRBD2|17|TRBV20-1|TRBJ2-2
TGCAGTGCTAGGCCCGTAGCGGGAGGGACAAACACCGGGGAGCTGTTTTTT
CSARPVAGGTNTGELFF
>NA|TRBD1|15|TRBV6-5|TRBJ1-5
TGTGCCAGCAGTTACAATGACAGGGCCAATCAGCCCCAGCATTTT
CASSYNDRANQPQHF
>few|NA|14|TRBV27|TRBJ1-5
TGTGCCAGCAGTCTCGGAGGGGACCATCAGCCCCAGCATTTT
CASSLGGDHQPQHF
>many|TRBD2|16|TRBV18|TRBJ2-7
TGTGCCAGCTCACGCTGGACTAGCGGGGGAACCTACGAGCAGTACTTC
CASSRWTSGGTYEQYF
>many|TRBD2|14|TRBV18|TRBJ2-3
TGTGCCAGCTCACCGGCTAGCGGGAGTGATACGCAGTATTTT
CASSPASGSDTQYF
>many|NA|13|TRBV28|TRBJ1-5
TGTGCCAGCAGTTGGTCTAGCAATCAGCCCCAGCATTTT
CASSWSSNQPQHF
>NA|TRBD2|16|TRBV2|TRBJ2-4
TGTGCCAGCAGTGAAGCGGCAGGACTAGAGGAAAACATTCAGTACTTC
CASSEAAGLEENIQYF
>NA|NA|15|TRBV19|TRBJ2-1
TGTGCCAGTAGTATAGGGGGGTATGGTAACAATGAGCAGTTCTTC
CASSIGGYGNNEQFF
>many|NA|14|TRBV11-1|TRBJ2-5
TGTGCCAGCAGCCCACGGGACTTCCAAGAGACCCAGTACTTC
CASSPRDFQETQYF
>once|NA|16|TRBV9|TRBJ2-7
TGTGCCAGCAGCACCTCTGGGACCCTGGGAAGCTACGAGCAGTACTTC
CASSTSGTLGSYEQYF
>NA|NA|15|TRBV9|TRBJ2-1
TGTGCCAGCAGCGTCGGGGCTGGCACTTACAATGAGCAGTTCTTC
CASSVGAGTYNEQFF